This TCR beta chain comes out of a study of OX40 agonist ivuxolimab in advanced cancers. Concerning the study at large: Ivuxolimab was an agonistic, fully human IgG2 monoclonal antibody directed against OX40 (CD134), a costimulatory receptor. The paper covers the monotherapy dose-escalation part of the phase I ivuxolimab trial, which included N ≈ 50 patients. Intravenous ivuxolimab was administered to patients every 2 weeks at six dose levels: 0.01, 0.1, 0.3, 1.5, 3 and 10 mg/kg. Patients were allowed to have had prior anti-PD-1, anti-PD-L1 or anti-CTLA-4 therapy, and 30% to 50% of the dose-escalation patients had previously received checkpoint inhibitors. In the dose-escalation cohort, 82.7% of patients were male, and the mean age was roughly 60 years, with a range of about 23 to 90. Among the approximately 50 dose-escalation patients, some 20 had hepatocellular carcinoma, roughly 15 melanoma, 9 renal cell carcinoma and 9 head and neck cancer. Three dose-escalation patients achieved partial responses, one with hepatocellular carcinoma and two with cutaneous melanoma. Peripheral TCRbeta sequencing was intended to test whether TCR sequence diversity was altered and clonal T-cell expansion was caused by ivuxolimab.

Regarding this clone: There is no known antigen for this receptor. No quality values exist for individual bases; no much larger clone is one base distant.

Study-wide conclusions, independent of this receptor: On average, CD8+ T cells showed more expanded clones than CD4+ T cells after ivuxolimab. Low levels of normalized T-cell clonal expansion were also seen in some patients who did not respond. The antigen specificity of the clonally expanded peripheral T cells was not determined. In partial responders in the 0.1-3.0 mg/kg groups, normalized peripheral clonal expansion was found to be among the lowest, especially among CD8+ T cells. At doses of 0.1 to 3.0 mg/kg, clonal expansion of both CD4+ and CD8+ blood T cells was observed from baseline to week 6.

Genomic DNA was isolated from the sorted cells so that the TCRbeta CDR3 region could be sequenced. The immunoSEQ Assay was used for sequencing of TCRbeta CDR3 regions. TCRdb took this table from immuneACCESS and kept in-frame rearrangements with V and J called. Such tables lack part of the clones; where checked against another copy, unresolved V genes explain under half of the gap, and the rest is unexplained. Recorded for this sample are about 19,000 clones; about 88% of them occurred a single time. 50% to 65% of the sample comes from the top ten. CDR1 is given as SGHAT and CDR2 as FQNNGV, both from the germline V gene. V loses 1 base, J loses 7 bases, and the germline ends lie 14 bases apart. Including cysteine and phenylalanine, the CDR3 has 15 amino acids. The kept DNA is CDR3 alone, 45 bases in frame from the first base. Patients with autoimmune disease history or receiving systemic immunosuppression were excluded from the trial. Peripheral blood for TCR sequencing was drawn from every dose cohort at baseline, at cycle 4 day 1 and at cycle 7 day 1. Samples came from an open-label, multicenter, first-in-human phase I dose-escalation trial of ivuxolimab. Adults with locally advanced or metastatic head and neck squamous cell, hepatocellular, melanoma or renal cell carcinoma were enrolled in the trial. CD4+ and CD8+ T cells were sorted separately from peripheral blood before TCR sequencing.

The source of this sequence is an adult with an advanced solid tumor such as melanoma, head and neck, liver or kidney cancer. Here the chain combines TRBV11-2 and TRBJ2-1; TRBD2 is a possible D gene, resting on 5 matching bases. Sequences were derived from CD4+ or CD8+ T cells sorted from blood, sampled in a trial of the OX40 agonist ivuxolimab. The CDR3 protein sequence reads: CASSLGTSNGNEQFF. The DNA is as follows: TGTGCCAGCAGCTTAGGAACTAGTAATGGGAATGAGCAGTTCTTC.